This T cell receptor beta chain originates from a study of blood T cells in healthy people across ages. Study findings and constraints: Compared with aged donors, long-lived donors showed fewer expanded clones, suggesting selection. Expanded clonotype shifts may have been confounded, as the donors had an unknown CMV status. As age increased, TCR beta diversity per million T cells fell in a roughly linear fashion.

A sample-barcoded 5' primer and a J-beta primer mix were used in a second PCR of roughly 7 to 12 cycles. Each CDR3 protein is one row after TCRdb ran MiXCR on the 5' RACE reads. The data show approximately 900,000 distinct CDR3 sequences, with 40% to 60% seen just once and 13% held by the top ten. V dropped 2 bases and J dropped 0 bases, with 13 bases sitting between them. In germline, CDR1 is DFQATT, CDR2 SNEGSKA (reference sequence). The CDR3 length is 15 residues. Per sample, at least 6 micrograms of total RNA were extracted. This clonotype was detected once. Its specificity is unknown. The sequencing input was blood. The receptor comes from a man between 25 and 39 years old in good health. The rearrangement links TRBV20-1 to TRBJ2-5; maybe TRBD2 (6 bases). CDR3 amino acids: CSARPGLPYQETQYF. The CDR3 DNA is TGCAGTGCTAGACCGGGACTCCCGTACCAAGAGACCCAGTACTTC.